This T cell receptor (beta chain) was observed in a study of tumor-infiltrating lymphocytes in primary liver carcinoma. Total RNA (roughly 550 ng) served as template for TCR beta cDNA synthesis primed by a constant-region primer. Construction of TCR beta libraries relied on three successive nested multiplex PCR rounds employing slightly modified ARM-PCR. With TRBV1-TRBV30 forward primers and a C-beta reverse primer, the first two PCR rounds were run for around 10 cycles each. TCRdb reanalysed the multiplex PCR reads using MiXCR and keeps one entry per CDR3 protein. This sample has some 200,000 distinct CDR3 sequences, with almost 65% found just once. This clonotype came up many times. J lost 0 bases, V lost 0 bases, and 3 bases had no gene match. Germline V gene data show CDR1 as LGHNA and CDR2 as YNFKEQ. This CDR3 is built from 16 residues. Unsorted whole blood supplied the blood RNA, and germline DNA was isolated too.

The TCR originated in a woman aged 60-75 years with primary liver carcinoma and hepatitis B virus infection. This chain links TRBV4-2 with TRBJ2-3, with TRBD2 matching over 7 bases. Sample: peripheral blood. DNA of the CDR3: TGTGCCAGCAGCCAAGACACTAGCGCGAGCACAGATACGCAGTATTTT. Amino acid sequence: CASSQDTSASTDTQYF.